This T cell receptor beta chain was captured in a study (dated by TCRdb to 2016 to 2017). Study-wide context: In people whose bodies naturally kept HIV infection under control, the researchers looked into where HIV persistence comes from.

To prepare the library, 5' RACE was applied. Sequencing relied on an Illumina HiSeq 2000. TCRdb passed the public sequencing reads through fastp at Q25 and MiXCR, retaining productive beta sequences. Rows with one shared CDR3 protein collapse into an entry with the most common genes and DNA. The sample has hundreds of distinct CDR3 sequences on record, around 13% of them singletons. The ten largest clones represent approximately 16% of the sample. From V the trimming removes 5 bases and from J it removes 6 bases, while the gene matches leave 10 bases of the junction unaccounted for. CDR1 and CDR2 (MNHEY, SVGEGT) derive from the germline V gene. Inclusive of the bounding cysteine and phenylalanine, the CDR3 is 16 residues long. Kept here is only the CDR3 DNA, which spans 48 bases and is read in frame from base 1. This clonotype occurred a few times. This receptor's antigen is unknown. No much larger clone exists at a distance of one base, and base qualities are not known.

The chain employs TRBV6-2 or TRBV6-3 and TRBJ2-7; TRBD2 matches 13 bases in the middle. The sequencing input was total memory T cells from blood PBMCs. Per the publication, the cell subset or site label means: transitional memory CD4+ T cells. The source of this sequence is a female donor with HIV. The base sequence is TGTGCCAGCAGTCGCGGACTAGCGGGAGCTTTGTCCGAGCAGTACTTC. Translated, it gives CASSRGLAGALSEQYF.